Here is one T cell receptor (beta chain) with its context. What this receptor recognizes is not known. No base-level quality is on record; no much larger clone is a single base apart. Trimming removed 3 bases from V and 4 bases from J, leaving 12 bases between the germline ends. The CDR1 and CDR2 encoded by the germline V gene (reference sequence) are MNHEY and SMNVEV. The CDR3 runs 15 residues from the cysteine to the phenylalanine. Kept here is only the CDR3 DNA, which spans 45 bases and is read in frame from base 1. These data originate in a study of blood T cell repertoires in COVID-19 (dated by TCRdb to the early 2020s). About the full investigation: The collaborator samples originated in the United States, Italy and Spain and spanned the acute and convalescent phases of COVID-19. Where available, HLA class I and class II types were taken from metadata supplied by the sample provider and were not determined by assay-based typing. Samples came from the ongoing ImmuneRACE study (first 160 participants) plus 1,254 subjects from 6 global collaborators. Subjects who had been exposed to COVID-19, were actively infected with it, or had recovered from it provided the deeply sampled blood TCRbeta repertoires that made up the dataset. Nearly every sample came with metadata listing a de-identified subject ID, COVID-19 status, age in years and sex. The material from the prospective study consisted of cDNA or gDNA derived from T cells, B-cell-depleted T cells, or PBMCs. A freely available public database, intended as a resource for researchers studying the immune response to SARS-CoV-2, is where the repertoires were released. On the study overall, not on this receptor specifically: Clinical and demographic metadata were provided uncurated, with the amount varying by source and participant.

The collaborating institutions used their own protocols to collect whole blood in K2EDTA tubes. For TCRbeta analysis, collaborator samples were shipped as frozen whole blood, as isolated PBMCs, or as DNA extracted from either sample type. TCRbeta CDR3 regions were amplified from genomic DNA by means of the immunoSEQ Assay, a bias-controlled multiplex PCR. Processing in the source paper ran as follows. The number of nucleated cells in each sample was estimated by amplification of reference gene primers within the assay. To quantify the absolute abundance of each unique TCRbeta CDR3 rearrangement, sequence reads were collapsed and filtered. For each sample, productive Simpson clonality was calculated by taking the square root of Simpson's diversity index across productive rearrangements. What TCRdb holds here is the immuneACCESS table cut down to in-frame rearrangements. Part of the clones is not present; checked against another copy, under half of the missing clones reflect an unresolved V gene, and the others are unexplained. V, J and clone size reflect that table, while D and trimming were determined from the DNA. The sample has some 340,000 clones on record, 85% of them singletons. Roughly 3.6% of the sample lies in the top ten.

Here the chain combines TRBV27 and TRBJ1-4, and perhaps TRBD1 as D gene, on 5 matching bases. Material for sequencing was peripheral blood. The clonotype originates from a woman younger than 30 with acute or convalescent COVID-19. The CDR3 here reads CASSFFRQHNEKLFF. At the DNA level, the sequence is TGTGCCAGCAGTTTCTTTAGACAGCATAATGAAAAACTGTTTTTT.